This TCR beta chain derives from a study of PD-1 blockade in classical Hodgkin lymphoma. Overall study: Each patient was given nivolumab 3 mg/kg through a vein every 2 weeks.

Produced via immunoSEQ multiplex PCR; TCRdb's table is partial and in-frame only. The table records some 26,000 clones, over 80% of them present only once. General study findings and limits: It was CD4+ TCR diversity, not CD8+, that rose significantly by C4D1. Newly diagnosed patients were reported to start with lower TCR diversity than healthy donors.

To note about this clone: The antigen remains unidentified.

Every patient experienced relapse after autologous stem cell transplantation, and brentuximab vedotin exposure varied. Researchers used magnetic negative selection to pull out pure CD4+ T cells from thawed PBMCs. CDR3 length equals 16 residues. Unmatched junction bases numbered 6, after V lost 3 bases and J lost 0 bases. Germline loops: CDR1 SGDLS, CDR2 YYNGEE. The clonotype originates from a human donor with classical Hodgkin lymphoma. This sample comprised CD4+ T cells from blood, obtained at baseline. V is TRBV9 and J is TRBJ1-3, with 7 nucleotides matching TRBD1. As DNA, the CDR3 is TGTGCCAGCAGCGGGGGACAGTCCCTCTCTGGAAACACCATATATTTT. Protein: CASSGGQSLSGNTIYF.